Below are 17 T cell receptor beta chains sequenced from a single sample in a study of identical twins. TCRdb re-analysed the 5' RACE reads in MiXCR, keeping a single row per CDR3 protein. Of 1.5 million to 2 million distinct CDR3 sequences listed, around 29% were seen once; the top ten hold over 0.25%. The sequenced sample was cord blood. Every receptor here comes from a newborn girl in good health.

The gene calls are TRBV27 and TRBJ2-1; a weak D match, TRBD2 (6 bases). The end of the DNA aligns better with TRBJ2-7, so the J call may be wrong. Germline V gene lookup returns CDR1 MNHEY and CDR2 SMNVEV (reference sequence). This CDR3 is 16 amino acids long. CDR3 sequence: CASSLIGGFSYNEQYF. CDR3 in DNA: TGTGCCAGCAGTCTGATCGGGGGATTCTCCTACAATGAGCAGTACTTC.

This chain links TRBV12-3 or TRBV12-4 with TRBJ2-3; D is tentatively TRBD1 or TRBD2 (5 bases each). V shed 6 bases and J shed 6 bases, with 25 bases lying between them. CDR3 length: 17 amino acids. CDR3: CASSPRPGRRSRDTQYF. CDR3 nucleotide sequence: TGTGCCAGCAGCCCGCGCCCGGGACGGAGGTCCAGGGATACGCAGTATTTT.

The CDR3 sequence: CASSQSPISLGLIPDTQYF. The CDR3 coding sequence is TGTGCCAGCAGCCAAAGCCCAATCTCTCTAGGACTTATTCCCGATACGCAGTATTTT. V usage is TRBV3-1 and J usage is TRBJ2-3; D perhaps matches TRBD2 (5 bases). The CDR3 consists of 19 residues. Between the trimmed V and J ends, which lost 2 bases and 6 bases, there was a span of 27 bases. Germline V gene sequence: CDR1 LGHDT, CDR2 YNNKEL (reference sequence).

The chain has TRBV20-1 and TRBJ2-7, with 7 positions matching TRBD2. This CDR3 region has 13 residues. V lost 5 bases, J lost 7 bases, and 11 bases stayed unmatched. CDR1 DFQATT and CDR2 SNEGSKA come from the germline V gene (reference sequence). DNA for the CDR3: TGCAGTGCTGCGCGGACTAGTCTCGATGAGCAGTACTTC. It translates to CSAARTSLDEQYF.

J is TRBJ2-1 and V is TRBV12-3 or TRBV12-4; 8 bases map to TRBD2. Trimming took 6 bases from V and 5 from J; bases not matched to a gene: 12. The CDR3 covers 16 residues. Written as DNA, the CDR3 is TGTGCCAGCAGCCCGTCGGCGGGGGGCCGGCACAATGAGCAGTTCTTC. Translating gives CASSPSAGGRHNEQFF.

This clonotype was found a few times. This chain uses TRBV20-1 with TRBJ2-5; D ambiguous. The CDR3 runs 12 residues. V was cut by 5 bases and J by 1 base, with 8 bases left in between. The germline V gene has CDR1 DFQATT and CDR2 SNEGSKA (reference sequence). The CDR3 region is CSASELQETQYF. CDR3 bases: TGCAGTGCTTCGGAGCTCCAAGAGACCCAGTACTTC.

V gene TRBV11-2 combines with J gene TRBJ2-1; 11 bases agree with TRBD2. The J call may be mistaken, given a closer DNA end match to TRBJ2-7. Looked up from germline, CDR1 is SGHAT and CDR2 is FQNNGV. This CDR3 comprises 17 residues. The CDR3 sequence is CASSRPRVLAGVNEQYF. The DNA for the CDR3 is TGTGCCAGCAGCCGCCCGAGGGTACTAGCGGGAGTTAATGAGCAGTACTTC.

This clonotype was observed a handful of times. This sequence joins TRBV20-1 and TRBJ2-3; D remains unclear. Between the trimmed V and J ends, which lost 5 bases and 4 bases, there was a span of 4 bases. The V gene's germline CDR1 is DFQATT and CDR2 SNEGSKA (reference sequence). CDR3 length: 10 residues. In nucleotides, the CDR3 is TGCAGTGCTTTCCCAGATACGCAGTATTTT. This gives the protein CSAFPDTQYF.

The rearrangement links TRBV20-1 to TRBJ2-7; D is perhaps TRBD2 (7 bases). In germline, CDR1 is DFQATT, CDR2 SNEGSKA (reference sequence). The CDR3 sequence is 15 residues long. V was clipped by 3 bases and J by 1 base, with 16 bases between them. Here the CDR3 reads CSASEGGVLSYEQYF. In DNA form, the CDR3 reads TGCAGTGCTAGTGAAGGGGGGGTCTTGTCCTACGAGCAGTACTTC.

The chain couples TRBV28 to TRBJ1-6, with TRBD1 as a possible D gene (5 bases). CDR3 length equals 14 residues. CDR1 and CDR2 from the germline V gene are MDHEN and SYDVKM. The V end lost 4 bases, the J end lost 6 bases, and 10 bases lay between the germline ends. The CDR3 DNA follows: TGTGCCAGCAGTTGGAGACAGCCTAATTCACCCCTCCACTTT. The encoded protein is CASSWRQPNSPLHF.

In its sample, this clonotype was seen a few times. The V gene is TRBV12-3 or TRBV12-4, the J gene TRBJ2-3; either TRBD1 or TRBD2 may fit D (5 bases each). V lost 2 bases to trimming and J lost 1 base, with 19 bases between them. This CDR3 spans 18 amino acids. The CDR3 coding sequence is TGTGCCAGCAGTTTACCGGGTGGGACCAACCCGGGCACAGATACGCAGTATTTT. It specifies CASSLPGGTNPGTDTQYF.

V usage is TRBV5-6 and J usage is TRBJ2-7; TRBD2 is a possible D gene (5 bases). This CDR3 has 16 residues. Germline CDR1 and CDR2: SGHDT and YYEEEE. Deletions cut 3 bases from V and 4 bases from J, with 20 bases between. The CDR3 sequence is CASSSRAANWGYEQYF. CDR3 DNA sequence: TGTGCCAGCAGCTCGAGGGCGGCCAATTGGGGTTACGAGCAGTACTTC.

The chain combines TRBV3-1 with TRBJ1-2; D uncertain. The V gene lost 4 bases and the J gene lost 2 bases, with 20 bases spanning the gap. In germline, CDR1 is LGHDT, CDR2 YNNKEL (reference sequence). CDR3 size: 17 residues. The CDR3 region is CASSPPGEGRTNYGYTF. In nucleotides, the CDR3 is TGTGCCAGCAGCCCACCGGGTGAGGGAAGGACGAACTATGGCTACACCTTC.

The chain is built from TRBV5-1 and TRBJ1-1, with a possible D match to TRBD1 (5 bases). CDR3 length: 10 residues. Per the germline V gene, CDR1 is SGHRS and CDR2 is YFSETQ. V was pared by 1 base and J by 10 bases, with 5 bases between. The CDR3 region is CASSLRGAFF. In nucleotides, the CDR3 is TGCGCCAGCAGCTTGAGGGGAGCTTTCTTT. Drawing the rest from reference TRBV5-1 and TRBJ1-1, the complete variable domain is KAGVTQTPRYLIKTRGQQVTLSCSPISGHRSVSWYQQTPGQGLQFLFEYFSETQRNKGNFPGRFSGRQFSNSRSEMNVSTLELGDSALYLCASSLRGAFFGQGTRLTVV.

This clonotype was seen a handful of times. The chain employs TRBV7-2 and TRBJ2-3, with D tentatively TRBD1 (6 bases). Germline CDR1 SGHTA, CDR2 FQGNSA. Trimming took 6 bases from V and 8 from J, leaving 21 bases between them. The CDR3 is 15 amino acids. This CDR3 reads CASSPRGVLIATQYF. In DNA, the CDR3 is TGTGCCAGCAGTCCCAGGGGCGTCCTGATAGCTACGCAGTATTTT. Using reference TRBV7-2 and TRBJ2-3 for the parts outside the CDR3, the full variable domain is GAGVSQSPSNKVTEKGKDVELRCDPISGHTALYWYRQSLGQGLEFLIYFQGNSAPDKSGLPSDRFSAERTGGSVSTLTIQRTQQEDSAVYLCASSPRGVLIATQYFGPGTRLTVL.

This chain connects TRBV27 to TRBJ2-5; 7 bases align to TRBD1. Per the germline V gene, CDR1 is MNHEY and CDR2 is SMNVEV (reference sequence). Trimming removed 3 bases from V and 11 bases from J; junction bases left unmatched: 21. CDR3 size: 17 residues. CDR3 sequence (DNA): TGTGCCAGCAGTTTTCAGGTTGCGACAGGGATCGACAATGAGCAGTACTTC. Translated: CASSFQVATGIDNEQYF.

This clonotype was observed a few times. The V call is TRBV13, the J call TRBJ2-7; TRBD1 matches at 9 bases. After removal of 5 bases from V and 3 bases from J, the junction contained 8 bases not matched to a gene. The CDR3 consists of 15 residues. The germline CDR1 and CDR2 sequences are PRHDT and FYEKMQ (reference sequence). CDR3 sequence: CASSPSGQGLYEQYF. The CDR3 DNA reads TGTGCCAGCAGCCCCTCGGGACAGGGCCTCTACGAGCAGTACTTC.